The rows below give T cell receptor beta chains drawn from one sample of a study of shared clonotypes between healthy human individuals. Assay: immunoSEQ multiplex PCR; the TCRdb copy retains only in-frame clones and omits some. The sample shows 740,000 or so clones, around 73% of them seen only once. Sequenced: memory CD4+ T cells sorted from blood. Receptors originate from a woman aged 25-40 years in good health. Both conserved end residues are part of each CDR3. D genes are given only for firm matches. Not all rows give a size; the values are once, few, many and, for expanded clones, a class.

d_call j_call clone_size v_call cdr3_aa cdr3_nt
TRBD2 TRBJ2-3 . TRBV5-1 CASSRGLAGGNTDTQYF TGCGCCAGCAGCAGAGGACTAGCGGGAGGGAACACAGATACGCAGTATTTT
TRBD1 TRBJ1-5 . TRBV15 CATSRGAGGGQPQHF TGTGCCACCAGCAGAGGGGCAGGGGGCGGACAGCCCCAGCATTTT
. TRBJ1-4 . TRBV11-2 CASSLNVDSGKLFF TGTGCCAGCAGTCTTAACGTGGACAGCGGAAAACTGTTTTTT
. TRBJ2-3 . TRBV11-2 CASSPQSRVRTDTQYF TGTGCCAGCAGCCCGCAATCTAGAGTCCGCACAGATACGCAGTATTTT
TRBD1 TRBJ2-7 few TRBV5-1 CASSKDRGRYEQYF TGCGCCAGCAGCAAGGACAGGGGTCGGTACGAGCAGTACTTC
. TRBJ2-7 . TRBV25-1 CASSGGEELRVYEQYF TGTGCCAGCAGTGGGGGGGAAGAACTCAGGGTTTACGAGCAGTACTTC
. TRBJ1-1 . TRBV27 CARETDGNTEAFF TGTGCCAGAGAAACAGACGGGAACACTGAAGCTTTCTTT
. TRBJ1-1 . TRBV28 CASSSGGRTEAFF TGTGCCAGCAGCTCGGGGGGGCGGACTGAAGCTTTCTTT
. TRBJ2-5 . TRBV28 CASSFENGGAETQYF TGTGCCAGCAGTTTCGAAAACGGAGGGGCAGAGACCCAGTACTTC
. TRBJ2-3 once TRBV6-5 CASSYGRPSDTQYF TGTGCCAGCAGTTACGGCAGGCCGTCAGATACGCAGTATTTT
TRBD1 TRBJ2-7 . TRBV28 CASSYRGRPSSYEQYF TGTGCCAGCAGTTACAGGGGCCGCCCCAGCTCCTACGAGCAGTACTTC
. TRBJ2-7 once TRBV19 CASRNPGQSEQYF TGTGCCAGTCGAAACCCGGGACAAAGCGAGCAGTACTTC
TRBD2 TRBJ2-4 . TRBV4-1 CASSQDRGAGGPTKNIQYF TGCGCCAGCAGCCAAGATCGAGGTGCGGGAGGGCCAACCAAAAACATTCAGTACTTC
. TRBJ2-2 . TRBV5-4 CASSLGPSGYTGELFF TGTGCCAGCAGCTTGGGTCCCAGCGGGTACACCGGGGAGCTGTTTTTT
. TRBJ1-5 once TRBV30 CAWSVGTDQPQHF TGTGCCTGGAGTGTAGGCACCGATCAGCCCCAGCATTTT
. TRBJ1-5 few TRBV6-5 CASSHDSNQPQHF TGTGCCAGCAGCCACGATAGCAATCAGCCCCAGCATTTT
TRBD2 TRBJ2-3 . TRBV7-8 CASSSKGLEVDTQYF TGTGCCAGCAGCAGTAAGGGACTAGAGGTAGATACGCAGTATTTT
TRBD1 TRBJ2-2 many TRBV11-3 CASSLDGRGRYTGELFF TGTGCCAGCAGCTTAGATGGCAGGGGGCGATATACCGGGGAGCTGTTTTTT
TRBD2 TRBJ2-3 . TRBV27 CASSPHGLAGTTDTQYF TGTGCCAGCAGCCCACACGGACTAGCGGGAACGACAGATACGCAGTATTTT
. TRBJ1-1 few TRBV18 CASSQGMNTEAFF TGTGCCAGCTCCCAGGGGATGAACACTGAAGCTTTCTTT
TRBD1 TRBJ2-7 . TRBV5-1 CASSLGTGALEQYF TGCGCCAGCAGCTTGGGGACAGGGGCGTTGGAGCAGTACTTC
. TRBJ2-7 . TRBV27 CASSLPLWVAGQVYEQYF TGTGCCAGCAGTTTACCCCTCTGGGTAGCTGGGCAGGTCTACGAGCAGTACTTC
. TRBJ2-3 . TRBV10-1 CASSGGIAELTDTQYF TGCGCCAGCAGTGGGGGAATAGCGGAACTCACAGATACGCAGTATTTT
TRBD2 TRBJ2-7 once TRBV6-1 CASSERVGSGRAGGNEQYF TGTGCCAGCAGTGAGAGGGTTGGTAGCGGGAGGGCCGGGGGGAACGAGCAGTACTTC
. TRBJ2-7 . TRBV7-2 CASSVERYEQYF TGTGCCAGCAGCGTAGAACGATACGAGCAGTACTTC
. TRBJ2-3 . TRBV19 CASSGAGWTDTQYF TGTGCCAGTAGCGGCGCAGGGTGGACAGATACGCAGTATTTT
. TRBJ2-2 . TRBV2 CASSESGNTGELFF TGTGCCAGCAGTGAATCCGGGAACACCGGGGAGCTGTTTTTT
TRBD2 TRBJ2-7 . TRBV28 CASSLMTSGGQQYF TGTGCCAGCAGTTTGATGACTAGCGGCGGCCAGCAGTACTTC
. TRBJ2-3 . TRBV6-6 CASSYWVRYSTDTQYF TGTGCCAGCAGTTACTGGGTCAGATATAGCACAGATACGCAGTATTTT
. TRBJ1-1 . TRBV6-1 CASSERGPNTEAFF TGTGCCAGCAGTGAAAGGGGTCCGAACACTGAAGCTTTCTTT
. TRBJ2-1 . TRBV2 CASSEEQRNEQFF TGTGCCAGCAGTGAAGAACAGAGGAATGAGCAGTTCTTC
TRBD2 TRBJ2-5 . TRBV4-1 CASSQDSTSGTSSETQYF TGCGCCAGCAGCCAAGATAGTACTAGCGGGACGTCTTCAGAGACCCAGTACTTC
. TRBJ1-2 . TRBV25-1 CASTPGRAYGYTF TGTGCCAGCACCCCCGGCAGGGCCTATGGCTACACCTTC
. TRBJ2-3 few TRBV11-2 CASSFVSTDTQYF TGTGCCAGCAGCTTTGTCAGCACAGATACGCAGTATTTT
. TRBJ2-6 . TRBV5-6 CASSLEANVLTF TGTGCCAGCAGCTTGGAGGCCAACGTCCTGACTTTC